This TCR beta chain was obtained from a study of control samples from healthy donors and cancer patients. The assay was immunoSEQ multiplex PCR, and TCRdb's table has in-frame clones only and misses some. The data contain over 110,000 clones, roughly nine tenths of them seen just once; the ten biggest clones take up roughly 8.7%. V trimming: 5 bases; J trimming: 3 bases; junction bases outside the gene matches: 10. Germline V gene lookup returns CDR1 MDHEN and CDR2 SYDVKM. The CDR3 consists of 17 residues. Sequenced sample: blood. The chain uses TRBV28 and TRBJ2-2; TRBD1 agrees at 9 bases. This sequence was found in a woman in her twenties or thirties in good health. Written as DNA, the CDR3 is TGTGCCAGCAGTCCCCCCGGGACAGGGAAGTACACCGGGGAGCTGTTTTTT. It specifies CASSPPGTGKYTGELFF.